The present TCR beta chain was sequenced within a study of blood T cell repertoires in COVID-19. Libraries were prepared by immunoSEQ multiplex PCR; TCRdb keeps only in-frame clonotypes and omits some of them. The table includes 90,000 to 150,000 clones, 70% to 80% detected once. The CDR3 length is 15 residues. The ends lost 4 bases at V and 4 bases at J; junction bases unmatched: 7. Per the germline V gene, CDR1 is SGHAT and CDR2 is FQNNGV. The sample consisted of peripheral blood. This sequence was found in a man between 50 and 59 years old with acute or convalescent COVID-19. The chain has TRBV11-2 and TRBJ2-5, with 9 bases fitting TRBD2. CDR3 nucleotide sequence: TGTGCCAGCAGCTATAGCGGGGGCAGGGGAGAGACCCAGTACTTC. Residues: CASSYSGGRGETQYF.